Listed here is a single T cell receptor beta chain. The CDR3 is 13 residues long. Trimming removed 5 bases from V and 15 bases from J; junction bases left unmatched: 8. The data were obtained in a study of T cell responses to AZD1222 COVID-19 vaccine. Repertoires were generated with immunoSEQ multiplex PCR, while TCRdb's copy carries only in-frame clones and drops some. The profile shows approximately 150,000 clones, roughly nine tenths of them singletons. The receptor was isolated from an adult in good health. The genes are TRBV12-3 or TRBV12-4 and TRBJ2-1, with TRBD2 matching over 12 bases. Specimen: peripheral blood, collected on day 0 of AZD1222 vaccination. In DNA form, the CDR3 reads TGTGCCAGCAGTAGCGGACTAGCGGGATGGATGTTCTTC. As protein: CASSSGLAGWMFF.